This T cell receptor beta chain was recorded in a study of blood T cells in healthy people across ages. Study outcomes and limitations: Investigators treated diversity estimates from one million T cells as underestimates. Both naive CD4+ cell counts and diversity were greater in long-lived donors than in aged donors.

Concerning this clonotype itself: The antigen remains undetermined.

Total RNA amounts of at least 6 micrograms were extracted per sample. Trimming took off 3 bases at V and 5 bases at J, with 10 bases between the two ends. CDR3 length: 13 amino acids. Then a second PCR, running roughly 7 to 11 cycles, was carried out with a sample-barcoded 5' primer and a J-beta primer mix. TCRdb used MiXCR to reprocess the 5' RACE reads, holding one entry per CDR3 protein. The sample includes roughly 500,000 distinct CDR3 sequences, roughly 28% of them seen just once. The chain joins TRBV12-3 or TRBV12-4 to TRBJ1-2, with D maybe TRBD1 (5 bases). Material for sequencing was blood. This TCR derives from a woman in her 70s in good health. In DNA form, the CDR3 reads TGTGCCAGCAGTTTTCTTGGGACTTATGGCTACACCTTC. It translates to CASSFLGTYGYTF.